The text below deals with one T cell receptor (beta chain). Its specificity is not known. This record belongs to a study of cytomegalovirus exposure and HLA in healthy donors. On the study more broadly: The roughly 120 validation repertoires, a later analysis reported, used the same platform as the 700 or so repertoires from the first cohort.

CDR3 length equals 14 residues. Germline V gene data show CDR1 as SNHLY and CDR2 as FYNNEI. With V trimmed by 8 bases and J by 8 bases, 8 bases remained unmatched. Findings of the study overall: Roughly 170 TCR beta chains were listed as cytomegalovirus-associated. Most TCR sequences were seen very rarely across donors, but some public TCRs occurred in many.

The table came from immunoSEQ multiplex PCR; TCRdb's copy has only in-frame clones and leaves some out. The profile shows some 170,000 clones, around nine tenths of them singletons. This chain joins TRBV2 and TRBJ2-2, with 10 bases that match TRBD1. This clonotype originated in a man aged 25 to 40 in good health and CMV-seropositive. Sequenced sample: PBMCs. The CDR3 is CASGGQGEVGELFF. The DNA of the CDR3 is TGTGCCAGCGGCGGACAGGGGGAGGTTGGGGAGCTGTTTTTT.